Given below is one T cell receptor (beta chain) in context. Its antigen is as yet unknown. This specimen comes from a study of shared clonotypes between healthy human individuals. In germline, CDR1 is LNHNV, CDR2 YYDKDF (reference sequence). The germline V and J ends were trimmed by 0 bases and 2 bases, with 11 bases remaining between them. The CDR3 contains 15 residues. The assay was immunoSEQ multiplex PCR, and TCRdb's table has in-frame clones only and misses some. Among about 1.1 million clones listed, approximately 77% were seen once. Broader study findings: Even with large depth, rarefaction showed that sorted-subset sequencing was incomplete.

Sequenced input: memory CD4+ T cells from PBMCs. Subset denoted: CD45RA-negative fraction. The chain combines TRBV15 with TRBJ2-7; no reliable D call. This sequence was found in a man aged 18 to 29 in good health. Some clones in this sample may be carry-over from other donors' samples. The chain's CDR3 is CATSRETLTAYEQYF. The CDR3 bases are TGTGCCACCAGCAGAGAGACCCTTACCGCCTACGAGCAGTACTTC.